The clone carrying this T cell receptor beta chain is a singleton in its sample. One end of the junction does not line up with germline, which may come from a read error. The data are from a study of neurological immune-mediated disorders. TCRdb reprocessed the 5' RACE reads via MiXCR and lists one record per CDR3 protein. The sample consists of about 30,000 distinct CDR3 sequences, around an eighth of them appearing once. Germline values: CDR1 SGHTA, CDR2 FQGNSA. This CDR3 is 15 amino acids long. The TCR sequence derives from a woman aged 55-70 years in good health. The sequenced sample was PBMCs. The chain links TRBV7-2 to TRBJ1-5, with D uncertain. In DNA form, the CDR3 reads TGTGCCAGCAGCCCGTTCGGGCAGACCAATCAGCACCAGCATTTT. Its translation is CASSPFGQTNQHQHF.